This TCR beta chain stems from a study of T cell changes during pregnancy in multiple sclerosis. Sequencing was performed with immunoSEQ multiplex PCR; in TCRdb, only in-frame clones are kept and a portion is missing. This sample yields approximately 110,000 clones, of which approximately 90% are seen a single time; about 3% belongs to the top ten. From germline, CDR1 is SEHNR and CDR2 FQNEAQ (reference sequence). With V trimmed by 6 bases and J by 4 bases, 3 bases remained unmatched. CDR3 length equals 13 residues. This clonotype was obtained from a female donor with multiple sclerosis, enrolled in a pregnancy study. V usage is TRBV7-9 and J usage is TRBJ2-1; 7 bases agree with TRBD1. The specimen was peripheral blood, collected after pregnancy. The CDR3 nucleotides are TGTGCCAGCAGGGGACAGTCTTACAATGAGCAGTTCTTC. Encoded protein: CASRGQSYNEQFF.